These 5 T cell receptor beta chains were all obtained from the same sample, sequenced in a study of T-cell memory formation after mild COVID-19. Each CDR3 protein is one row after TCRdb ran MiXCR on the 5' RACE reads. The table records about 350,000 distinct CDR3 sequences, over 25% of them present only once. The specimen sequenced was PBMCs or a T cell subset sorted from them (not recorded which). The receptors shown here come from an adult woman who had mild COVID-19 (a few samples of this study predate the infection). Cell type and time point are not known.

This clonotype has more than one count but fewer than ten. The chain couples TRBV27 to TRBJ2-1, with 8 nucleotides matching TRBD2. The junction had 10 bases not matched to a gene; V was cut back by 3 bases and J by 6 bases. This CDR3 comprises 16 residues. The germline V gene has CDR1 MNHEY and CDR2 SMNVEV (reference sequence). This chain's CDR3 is CASSFRYSGTTNEQFF. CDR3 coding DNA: TGTGCCAGCAGTTTCCGTTATAGCGGGACTACCAATGAGCAGTTCTTC.

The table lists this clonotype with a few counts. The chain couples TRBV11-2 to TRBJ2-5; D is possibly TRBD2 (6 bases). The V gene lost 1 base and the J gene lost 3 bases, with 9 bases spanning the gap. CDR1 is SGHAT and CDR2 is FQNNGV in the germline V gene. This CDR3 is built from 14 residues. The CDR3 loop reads CASSLGQREETQYF. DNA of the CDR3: TGTGCCAGCAGCTTAGGGCAGCGGGAAGAGACCCAGTACTTC.

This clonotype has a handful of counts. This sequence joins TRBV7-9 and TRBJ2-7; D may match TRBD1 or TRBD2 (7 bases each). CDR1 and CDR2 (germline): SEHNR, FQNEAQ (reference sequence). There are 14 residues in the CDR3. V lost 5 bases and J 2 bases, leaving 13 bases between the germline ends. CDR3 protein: CASSVSGTAYEQYF. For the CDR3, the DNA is TGTGCCAGCAGCGTAAGCGGGACAGCCTACGAGCAGTACTTC.

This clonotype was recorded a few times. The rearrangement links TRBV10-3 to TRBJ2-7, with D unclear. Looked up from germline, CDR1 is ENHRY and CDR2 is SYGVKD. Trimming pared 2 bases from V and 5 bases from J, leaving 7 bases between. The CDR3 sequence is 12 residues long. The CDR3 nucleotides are TGTGCCATCAGTGAGCCTCCTCACGAGCAGTACTTC. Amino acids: CAISEPPHEQYF.

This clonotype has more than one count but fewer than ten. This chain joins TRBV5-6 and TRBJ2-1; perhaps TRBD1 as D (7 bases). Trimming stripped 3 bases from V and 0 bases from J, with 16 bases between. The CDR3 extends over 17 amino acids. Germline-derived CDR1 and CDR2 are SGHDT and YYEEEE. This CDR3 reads CASSSGPGGSSYNEQFF. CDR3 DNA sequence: TGTGCCAGCAGCTCAGGCCCAGGGGGGAGCTCCTACAATGAGCAGTTCTTC.